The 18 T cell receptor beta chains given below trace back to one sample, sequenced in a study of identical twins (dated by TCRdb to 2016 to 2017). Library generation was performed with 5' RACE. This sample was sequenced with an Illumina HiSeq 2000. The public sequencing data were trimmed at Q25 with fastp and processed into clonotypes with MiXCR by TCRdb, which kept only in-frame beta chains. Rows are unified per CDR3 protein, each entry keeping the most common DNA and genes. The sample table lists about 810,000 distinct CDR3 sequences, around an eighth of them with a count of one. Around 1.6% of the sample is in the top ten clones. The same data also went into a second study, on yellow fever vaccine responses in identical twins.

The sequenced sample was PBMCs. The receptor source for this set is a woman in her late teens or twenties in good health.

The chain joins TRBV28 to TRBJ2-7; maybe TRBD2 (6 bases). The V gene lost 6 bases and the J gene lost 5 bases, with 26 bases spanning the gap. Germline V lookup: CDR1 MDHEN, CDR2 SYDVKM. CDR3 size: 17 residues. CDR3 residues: CASRNWGSGASPDEQYF. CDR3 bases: TGTGCCAGCAGAAACTGGGGGTCGGGAGCCTCCCCGGACGAGCAGTACTTC.

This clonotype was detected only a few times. This CDR3 reads CASSRDRVGNEQFF. The CDR3 nucleotides read TGTGCCAGCAGTAGGGACAGGGTTGGCAATGAGCAGTTCTTC. The chain carries TRBV6-1 and TRBJ2-1; TRBD1 agrees at 9 bases. The CDR3 spans 14 residues. The J segment lost 6 bases and the V segment lost 5 bases, leaving 5 bases of the junction unmatched. Per germline, CDR1 MNHNS and CDR2 SASEGT.

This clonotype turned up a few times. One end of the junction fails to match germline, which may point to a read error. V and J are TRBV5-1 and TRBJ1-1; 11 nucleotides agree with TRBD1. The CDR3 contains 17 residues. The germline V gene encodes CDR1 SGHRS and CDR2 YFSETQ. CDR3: CANSLSGQGAVGTEAFF. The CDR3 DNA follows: TGCGCCAACAGCTTGTCAGGACAGGGGGCCGTTGGGACTGAAGCTTTCTTT.

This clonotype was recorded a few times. CDR3 in amino acids: CAARRYTGELFF. The CDR3, as DNA: TGTGCCGCTCGCAGGTACACCGGGGAGCTGTTTTTT. The chain couples TRBV27 to TRBJ2-2; D is uncertain. From germline, CDR1 is MNHEY and CDR2 SMNVEV (reference sequence). V lost 11 bases and J lost 3, with 10 bases in between. The length of the CDR3 is 12 residues.

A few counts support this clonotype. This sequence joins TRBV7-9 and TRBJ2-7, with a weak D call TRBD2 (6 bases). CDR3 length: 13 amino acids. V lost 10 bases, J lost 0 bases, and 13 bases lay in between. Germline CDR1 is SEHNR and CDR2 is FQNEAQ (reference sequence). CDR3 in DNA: TGTGCCACCCGGAAGGGAGGCTCCTACGAGCAGTACTTC. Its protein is CATRKGGSYEQYF.

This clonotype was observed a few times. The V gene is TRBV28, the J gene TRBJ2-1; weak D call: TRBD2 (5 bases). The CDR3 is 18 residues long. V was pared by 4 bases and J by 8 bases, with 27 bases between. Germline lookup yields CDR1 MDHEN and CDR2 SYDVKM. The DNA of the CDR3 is TGTGCCAGCAGTTCTTACCTATTCGGAGGCAACGCCGGGGATGAGCAGTTCTTC. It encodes CASSSYLFGGNAGDEQFF.

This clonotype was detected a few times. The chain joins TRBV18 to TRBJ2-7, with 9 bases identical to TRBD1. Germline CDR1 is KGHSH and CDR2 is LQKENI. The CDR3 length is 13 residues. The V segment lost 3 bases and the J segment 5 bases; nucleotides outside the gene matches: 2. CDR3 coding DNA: TGTGCCAGCTCACCTGGGACAGGGCACGAGCAGTACGTC. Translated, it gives CASSPGTGHEQYV.

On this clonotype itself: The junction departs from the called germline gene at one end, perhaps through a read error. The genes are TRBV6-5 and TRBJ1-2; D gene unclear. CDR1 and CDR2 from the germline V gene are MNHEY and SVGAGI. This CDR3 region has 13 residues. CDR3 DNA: TGTGCCAGCATTCTCAACAGTAACTATGGTTACACCTTC. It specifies CASILNSNYGYTF.

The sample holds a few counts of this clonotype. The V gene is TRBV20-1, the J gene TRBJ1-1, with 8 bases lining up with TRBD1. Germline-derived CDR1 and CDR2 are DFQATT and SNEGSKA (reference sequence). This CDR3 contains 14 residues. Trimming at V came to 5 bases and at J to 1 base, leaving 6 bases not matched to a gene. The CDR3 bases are TGCAGTGCTTCGCAGGGGGCACCGAACACTGAAGCTTTCTTT. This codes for CSASQGAPNTEAFF.

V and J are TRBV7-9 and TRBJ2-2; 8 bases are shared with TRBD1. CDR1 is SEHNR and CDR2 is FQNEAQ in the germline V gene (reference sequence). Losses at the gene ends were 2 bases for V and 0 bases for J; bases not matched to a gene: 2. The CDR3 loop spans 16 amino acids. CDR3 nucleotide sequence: TGTGCCAGCAGCTTACAGGGGGCCTCGAACACCGGGGAGCTGTTTTTT. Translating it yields CASSLQGASNTGELFF. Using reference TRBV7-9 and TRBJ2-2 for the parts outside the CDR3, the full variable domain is DTGVSQNPRHKITKRGQNVTFRCDPISEHNRLYWYRQTLGQGPEFLTYFQNEAQLEKSRLLSDRFSAERPKGSFSTLEIQRTEQGDSAMYLCASSLQGASNTGELFFGEGSRLTVL.

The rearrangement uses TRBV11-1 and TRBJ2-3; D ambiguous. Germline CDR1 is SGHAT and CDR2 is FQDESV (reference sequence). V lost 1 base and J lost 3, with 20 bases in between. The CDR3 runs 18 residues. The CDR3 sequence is CASSLGSFATLITDTQYF. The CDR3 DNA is TGTGCCAGCAGCTTAGGATCCTTTGCAACCCTAATTACAGATACGCAGTATTTT.

DNA of the CDR3: TGCGCCAGCAGCTTGGTTAGAAACCTGAATGAGCAGTTCTTC. Its protein is CASSLVRNLNEQFF. The chain links TRBV5-1 to TRBJ2-1; no clear D gene. This CDR3 is 14 amino acids long. V lost 0 bases and J 7 bases, leaving 11 bases between the germline ends. Germline CDR1 SGHRS, CDR2 YFSETQ.

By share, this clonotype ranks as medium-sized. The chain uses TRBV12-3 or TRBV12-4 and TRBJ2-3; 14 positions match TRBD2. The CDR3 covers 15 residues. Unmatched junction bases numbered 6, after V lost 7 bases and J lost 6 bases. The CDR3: CASTAGTSGGDTQYF. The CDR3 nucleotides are TGTGCCAGCACCGCCGGGACTAGCGGGGGCGATACGCAGTATTTT.

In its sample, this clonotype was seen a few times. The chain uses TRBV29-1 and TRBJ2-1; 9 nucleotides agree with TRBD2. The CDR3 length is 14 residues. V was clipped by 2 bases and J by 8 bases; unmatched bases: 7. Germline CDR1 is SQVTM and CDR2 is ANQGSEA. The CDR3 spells CSVERSGRFDEQFF. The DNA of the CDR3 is TGCAGCGTTGAAAGGAGCGGGAGGTTCGATGAGCAGTTCTTC.

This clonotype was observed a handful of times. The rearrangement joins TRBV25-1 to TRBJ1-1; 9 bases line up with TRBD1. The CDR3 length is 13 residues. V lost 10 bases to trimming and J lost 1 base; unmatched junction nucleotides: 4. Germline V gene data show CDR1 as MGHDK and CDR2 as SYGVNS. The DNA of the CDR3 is TGTGCCACATGGGACAGGGAGAACACTGAAGCTTTCTTT. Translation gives CATWDRENTEAFF.

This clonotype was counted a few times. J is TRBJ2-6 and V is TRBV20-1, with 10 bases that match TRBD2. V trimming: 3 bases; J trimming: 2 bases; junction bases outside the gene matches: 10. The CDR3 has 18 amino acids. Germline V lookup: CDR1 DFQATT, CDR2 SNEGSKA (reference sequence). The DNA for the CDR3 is TGCAGTGCTAGGGAGACTAGCGGGTATTCCCCTGGGGCCAACGTCCTGACTTTC. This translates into CSARETSGYSPGANVLTF.

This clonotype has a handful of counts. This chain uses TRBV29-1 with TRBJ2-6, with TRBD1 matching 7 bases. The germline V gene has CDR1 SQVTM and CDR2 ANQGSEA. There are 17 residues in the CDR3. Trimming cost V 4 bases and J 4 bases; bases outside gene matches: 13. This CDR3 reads CSVVPTGMLGGANVLTF. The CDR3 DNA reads TGCAGCGTTGTCCCGACAGGGATGTTGGGGGGGGCCAACGTCCTGACTTTC.

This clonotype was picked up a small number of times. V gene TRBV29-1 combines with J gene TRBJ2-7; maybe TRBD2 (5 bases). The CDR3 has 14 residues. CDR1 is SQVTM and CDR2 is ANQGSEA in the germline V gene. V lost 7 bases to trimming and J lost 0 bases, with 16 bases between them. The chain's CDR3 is CSADTGSSSYEQYF. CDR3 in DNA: TGCAGCGCCGATACGGGGTCTAGCTCCTACGAGCAGTACTTC.